The subject of this entry is one T cell receptor (beta chain). Its antigen is unknown. No much larger clone exists at a distance of one base, and base qualities are not known. The data originate from a study of blood T cell repertoires in COVID-19 (dated by TCRdb to about 2020). About the investigation overall: Collaborator samples came from the United States, Italy and Spain and covered acute and convalescent phases of COVID-19. The material from the prospective study consisted of cDNA or gDNA derived from T cells, B-cell-depleted T cells, or PBMCs. Deeply sampled blood TCRbeta repertoires from subjects exposed to, actively infected with, or recovered from COVID-19 were included in the dataset. The repertoires were released in a freely available public database meant as a resource for research on the immune response to SARS-CoV-2. The samples were drawn from two sources: the first 160 participants of the ongoing ImmuneRACE study, and 1,000 to 1,500 subjects contributed by 6 global collaborators. Nearly every sample came with metadata listing a de-identified subject ID, COVID-19 status, age in years and sex. Where HLA class I and class II types were available, the types were taken from metadata supplied by the sample provider, not from assay-based typing. What the authors observed across the whole study: How much clinical and demographic metadata was included differed by source and by participant, and the metadata was provided uncurated.

The immunoSEQ Assay, a bias-controlled multiplex PCR, was used to amplify TCRbeta CDR3 regions from genomic DNA. On the study's bioinformatics: Within the assay, amplification of reference gene primers was used to estimate how many nucleated cells each sample contained. To quantify the absolute abundance of each unique TCRbeta CDR3 rearrangement, sequence reads were collapsed and filtered. For each sample, productive Simpson clonality was calculated as the square root of Simpson's diversity index over productive rearrangements. TCRdb limited this immuneACCESS table to in-frame rearrangements with V and J called. A share of clones is missing; checked studies link under half to unresolved V genes, and the rest is unexplained. The V and J calls and clone size come from that table; D and trimming were worked out from the DNA. This sample comprises about 98,000 clones, about 85% of them detected only once. The top ten hold about 4.5% of the sample.

Whole blood was collected in K2EDTA tubes by collaborating institutions according to the institutions' own protocols. For TCRbeta analysis, collaborators shipped samples in one of three forms: frozen whole blood, isolated PBMCs, or DNA extracted from either of those sample types. From V the trimming removes 4 bases and from J it removes 7 bases, while the gene matches leave 10 bases of the junction unaccounted for. CDR1 is given as SGHNT and CDR2 as YENEEA, both from the germline V gene. Including the terminal cysteine and phenylalanine, the CDR3 comprises 16 residues. This entry keeps only the CDR3 DNA: 48 bases, framed from base 1.

This sequence originates from a man in his 70s with acute or convalescent COVID-19. The sample taken for sequencing was peripheral blood. The rearranged chain carries TRBV11-3 and TRBJ2-1, with TRBD2 identical over 10 junction bases. Here is the DNA: TGTGCCAGCAGCTCCTACTCTAGCGGGGGTTCGAATGAGCAGTTCTTC. Its translation is CASSSYSSGGSNEQFF.